The sample holds a few counts of the clone carrying this T cell receptor beta chain. Its antigen remains unknown. Expressed TCRB transcripts got sequenced, as all isolated RNA was reverse transcribed. Sequencing was performed with immunoSEQ multiplex PCR; in TCRdb, only in-frame clones are kept and a portion is missing. The repertoire holds 350,000 to 400,000 clones, approximately 16% seen once, with roughly 0.017% in the top ten. Cells sorted by CD45RO/CCR7/CD25/CD127/CD95/CD27 comprised CD4+ naive, central memory, regulatory and stem cell-like memory cells. The data belong to a study of beta chain features in type 1 diabetes. Study-level results: Small HLA sub-analyses could not settle whether HLA shapes TCRB rearrangement.

V was pared by 6 bases and J by 4 bases, with 9 bases of the junction left unmatched. This CDR3 is 15 amino acids long. Germline V CDR1 and CDR2: SGHRS, YFSETQ. The source of this sequence is a woman aged 18-30 years in good health. The sample comprised naive CD4+ T cells from blood. V is TRBV5-1 and J is TRBJ2-3, with TRBD1 matching over 9 bases. The CDR3 DNA reads as TGCGCCAGCACCCCTACAGGGGGCATTGCAGATACGCAGTATTTT. Its protein is CASTPTGGIADTQYF.